The entry that follows covers one T cell receptor beta chain sequence. Compared with germline, one end of the junction differs, possibly owing to a read error. A primer in the constant region served to generate TCR beta cDNA from roughly 550 ng of total RNA. Nested multiplex PCR, run for three rounds with slightly modified ARM-PCR, yielded TCR beta libraries. Both of the initial two PCR rounds ran for around 9 cycles and employed TRBV1-TRBV30 forward primers alongside a C-beta reverse primer. TCRdb fed the multiplex PCR reads into MiXCR, producing one record per CDR3 protein. The data contain roughly 20,000 distinct CDR3 sequences, 79% of them singletons. The sample is drawn from a study of tumor-infiltrating lymphocytes in primary liver carcinoma. The overall study: Sequencing of the samples generated roughly 3.65 to 7.5 million productive TCRbeta reads, with similar yields across tissue types.

CDR1 is MNHEY and CDR2 is SVGAGI in the germline V gene. The CDR3 extends over 13 amino acids. The approximately 17-32 mg bulk tissue piece was not sorted before simultaneous RNA and DNA extraction. The chain links TRBV6-5 to TRBJ2-3; D remains unclear. This receptor was obtained from a woman in her 30s with primary liver carcinoma and hepatitis B virus infection. The sample consisted of liver tumor tissue from sampling region 4. Subset described: tumor region T4, right-lateral pole. The CDR3 DNA reads as TGTGCCAGCATCCCCCTACCCGCAGATACCCAGTATTTT. Translated, it gives CASIPLPADTQYF.